The 2 T cell receptor beta chains below were found in one sample sequenced in a study of blood T cells in healthy people across ages. A J-beta primer mix and a sample-barcoded 5' primer were used in a second PCR of roughly 6 to 12 cycles. TCRdb fed the 5' RACE reads into MiXCR, producing one record per CDR3 protein. The table includes around 800,000 distinct CDR3 sequences, about 47% detected once. Sequencing was performed on blood. These receptors originate from an elderly man in good health.

The sample holds many counts of this clonotype. V is TRBV28 and J is TRBJ2-7; the match to TRBD2 covers 8 bases. The CDR3 extends over 16 amino acids. J lost 0 bases, V lost 3 bases, and 7 bases had no gene match. Germline CDR1 is MDHEN and CDR2 is SYDVKM. CDR3 sequence reads: CASSFSLAGLSYEQYF. CDR3 bases: TGTGCCAGCAGTTTTAGTCTAGCGGGCCTCTCCTACGAGCAGTACTTC.

The V and J genes are TRBV9 and TRBJ2-1; 8 bases map to TRBD2. Trimming took 3 bases from V and 9 from J; bases not matched to a gene: 11. Per the germline V gene, CDR1 is SGDLS and CDR2 is YYNGEE. This CDR3 region has 15 residues. CDR3 loop: CASSAGGLGVGEQFF. DNA for the CDR3: TGTGCCAGCAGCGCCGGGGGACTAGGGGTGGGTGAGCAGTTCTTC. Filled out from reference TRBV9 and TRBJ2-1, the complete variable domain reads DSGVTQTPKHLITATGQRVTLRCSPRSGDLSVYWYQQSLDQGLQFLIQYYNGEERAKGNILERFSAQQFPDLHSELNLSSLELGDSALYFCASSAGGLGVGEQFFGPGTRLTVL.